The 18 T cell receptor beta chains below come from one sample, sequenced in a study of T-cell memory formation after mild COVID-19. In TCRdb, the 5' RACE reads were re-called with MiXCR into one record per CDR3 protein. The data contain some 210,000 distinct CDR3 sequences, around 30% of them singletons. The sequencing input was PBMCs or a T cell subset sorted from them (not recorded which). All receptors derive from an adult woman who had mild COVID-19 (a few samples of this study predate the infection). Cell type and time point are not known.

The V and J genes are TRBV9 and TRBJ2-1; D is perhaps TRBD1 (5 bases). Germline V CDR1 and CDR2: SGDLS, YYNGEE. CDR3 size: 15 residues. Trimming pared 6 bases from V and 2 bases from J, leaving 15 bases between. The CDR3 nucleotides are TGTGCCAGCAACTCGGAAGGGGTACCCTACAATGAGCAGTTCTTC. Its protein is CASNSEGVPYNEQFF.

The chain joins TRBV2 to TRBJ1-1; unclear D gene. V gave up 5 bases and J gave up 3 bases, with 16 bases separating them. The CDR3 spans 15 residues. The germline gives CDR1 SNHLY, CDR2 FYNNEI. The chain's CDR3 is CASSHPPNWDTEAFF. For the CDR3, the DNA is TGTGCCAGCAGTCACCCGCCTAATTGGGACACTGAAGCTTTCTTT.

A few counts support this clonotype. The chain employs TRBV4-3 and TRBJ2-1, with no clear D. The V gene lost 1 base and the J gene lost 0 bases, with 7 bases spanning the gap. The CDR3 loop spans 15 amino acids. Germline V gives CDR1 LGHNA, CDR2 YSLEER. The CDR3 region is CASSQARASYNEQFF. DNA for the CDR3: TGCGCCAGCAGCCAAGCCCGGGCCTCCTACAATGAGCAGTTCTTC.

This clonotype has only a few counts. The rearrangement links TRBV6-1 to TRBJ2-7, with a weak D call TRBD1 (6 bases). Germline CDR1 reads MNHNS; CDR2 reads SASEGT. V was cut by 6 bases and J by 4 bases, with 16 bases left in between. The CDR3 has 14 amino acids. In nucleotides, the CDR3 is TGTGCCAGCAGCCAACGGGGACAAGGGTACGAGCAGTACTTC. Amino acid sequence: CASSQRGQGYEQYF.

This clonotype was observed a few times. The V and J genes are TRBV7-9 and TRBJ2-3, with D possibly TRBD2 on 6 matching bases. The ends were cut back, 5 bases at V and 0 bases at J, with 12 bases in the middle. The CDR3 is 15 amino acids. Germline assignment: CDR1 SEHNR and CDR2 FQNEAQ (reference sequence). CDR3 coding DNA: TGTGCCAGCAGCGCCACCGGGACTAGCACAGATACGCAGTATTTT. This codes for CASSATGTSTDTQYF.

This clonotype was counted only a few times. This chain links TRBV7-9 with TRBJ1-1, with 9 bases lining up with TRBD1. V shed 5 bases, J shed 4 bases, and the junction held 8 bases outside the gene matches. The CDR3 has 15 residues. Germline values: CDR1 SEHNR, CDR2 FQNEAQ (reference sequence). In nucleotides, the CDR3 is TGTGCCAGCAGCCTATGGGGACAGGGTAGCACTGAAGCTTTCTTT. Its translation: CASSLWGQGSTEAFF.

The chain combines TRBV20-1 with TRBJ2-1; 7 bases map to TRBD2. J gave up 6 bases and V 0 bases, and 5 bases lay outside the gene matches. Germline loops: CDR1 DFQATT, CDR2 SNEGSKA (reference sequence). The CDR3 length is 14 residues. The CDR3, as DNA: TGCAGTGCTAGAGACTGGGACTATCGCAATGAGCAGTTCTTC. Its protein product is CSARDWDYRNEQFF.

The chain recombines TRBV29-1 with TRBJ2-7; D possibly corresponds to TRBD1 (5 bases). There are 12 residues in the CDR3. V was pared by 5 bases and J by 0 bases, with 8 bases between. Germline CDR1 SQVTM, CDR2 ANQGSEA. CDR3 loop: CSVYDSSYEQYF. CDR3 DNA: TGCAGCGTTTATGACAGCTCCTACGAGCAGTACTTC.

This clonotype was seen only a few times. The CDR3 spells CASSYSQGVAANTGELFF. The CDR3 nucleotides are TGTGCCAGCAGTTACTCTCAGGGGGTAGCAGCGAACACCGGGGAGCTGTTTTTT. J is TRBJ2-2 and V is TRBV6-2 or TRBV6-3, with 7 bases lining up with TRBD1. J lost 0 bases, V lost 0 bases, and 7 bases had no gene match. The CDR3 has 18 amino acids. Per the germline V gene, CDR1 is MNHEY and CDR2 is SVGEGT.

This chain joins TRBV18 and TRBJ2-7, with a tentative D call TRBD1 (5 bases). The germline CDR1 and CDR2 sequences are KGHSH and LQKENI. With 0 bases removed from V and 3 bases from J, the gap between germline ends came to 9 bases. The CDR3 runs to 14 residues. CDR3 nucleotide sequence: TGTGCCAGCTCACCACCGAAGACAGACTACGAGCAGTACTTC. Translation: CASSPPKTDYEQYF. The variable domain in full, completed from reference TRBV18 and TRBJ2-7, reads NAGVMQNPRHLVRRRGQEARLRCSPMKGHSHVYWYRQLPEEGLKFMVYLQKENIIDESGMPKERFSAEFPKEGPSILRIQQVVRGDSAAYFCASSPPKTDYEQYFGPGTRLTVT.

This clonotype was observed a handful of times. The chain has TRBV7-9 and TRBJ1-6; D remains unclear. Germline CDR1 SEHNR, CDR2 FQNEAQ (reference sequence). V was clipped by 1 base and J by 9 bases, with 7 bases between them. The CDR3 length is 13 residues. CDR3 amino acids: CASSLDPGSPLHF. As DNA, the CDR3 is TGTGCCAGCAGCTTAGATCCGGGTTCACCCCTCCACTTT.

This clonotype was recorded at least ten times. This chain connects TRBV25-1 to TRBJ2-2; D is ambiguous. V was shortened by 4 bases and J by 8 bases, with 14 bases between the two germline ends. CDR1 is MGHDK and CDR2 is SYGVNS in the germline V gene. The CDR3 is 14 amino acids. The CDR3 is CASSAPTDGGELFF. The CDR3 DNA reads as TGTGCCAGCAGTGCCCCAACGGACGGGGGGGAGCTGTTTTTT.

This clonotype was observed a few times. V usage is TRBV5-1 and J usage is TRBJ2-3, with D perhaps matching TRBD2 (5 bases). This CDR3 comprises 15 residues. Per the germline V gene, CDR1 is SGHRS and CDR2 is YFSETQ. Trimming stripped 0 bases from V and 4 bases from J, with 12 bases between. The CDR3 region is CASSLDGIGADTQYF. The CDR3 DNA reads as TGCGCCAGCAGCTTGGATGGGATCGGGGCAGATACGCAGTATTTT.

The genes are TRBV5-1 and TRBJ2-1, with 7 bases that match TRBD1. Germline V lookup: CDR1 SGHRS, CDR2 YFSETQ. V trimming: 4 bases; J trimming: 0 bases; junction bases outside the gene matches: 7. The CDR3 sequence is 16 residues long. CDR3: CASSRLGTASYNEQFF. The CDR3 coding sequence is TGCGCCAGCAGCCGCCTTGGGACAGCCTCCTACAATGAGCAGTTCTTC.

This clonotype appeared a few times. The chain links TRBV27 to TRBJ2-7; TRBD1 agrees at 8 bases. Germline V CDR1 and CDR2: MNHEY, SMNVEV (reference sequence). The CDR3 has 14 residues. V trimming: 7 bases; J trimming: 3 bases; junction bases outside the gene matches: 8. Here the CDR3 reads CASMDREIGYEQYF. The CDR3 DNA sequence: TGTGCCAGCATGGACAGGGAGATAGGCTACGAGCAGTACTTC.

This clonotype turned up a few times. V is TRBV11-1 and J is TRBJ2-1, with TRBD2 matching 10 bases. CDR1 and CDR2 from the germline V gene are SGHAT and FQDESV (reference sequence). V lost 5 bases, J lost 7 bases, and 8 bases stayed unmatched. The CDR3 loop spans 15 amino acids. The CDR3 loop reads CASSLSGRAENEQFF. CDR3 nucleotides: TGTGCCAGCAGCCTCAGCGGGAGGGCCGAGAATGAGCAGTTCTTC.

The rearrangement joins TRBV9 to TRBJ1-5; no firm D call. Germline CDR1 is SGDLS and CDR2 is YYNGEE. Trimming removed 1 base from V and 0 bases from J, with 8 bases in between. The CDR3 covers 15 residues. CDR3 nucleotide sequence: TGTGCCAGCAGCGTAAGCCCCTATAGCAATCAGCCCCAGCATTTT. Encoded protein: CASSVSPYSNQPQHF. Using reference TRBV9 and TRBJ1-5 for the parts outside the CDR3, the full variable domain is DSGVTQTPKHLITATGQRVTLRCSPRSGDLSVYWYQQSLDQGLQFLIQYYNGEERAKGNILERFSAQQFPDLHSELNLSSLELGDSALYFCASSVSPYSNQPQHFGDGTRLSIL.

J is TRBJ2-5 and V is TRBV30, with 12 positions matching TRBD2. The CDR3 sequence is 15 residues long. V trimming: 1 base; J trimming: 7 bases; junction bases outside the gene matches: 7. CDR1 GTSNPN and CDR2 SVGIG come from the germline V gene (reference sequence). The CDR3 sequence: CAWSAASGGAATQYF. The CDR3 DNA reads as TGTGCCTGGAGTGCGGCTAGCGGGGGGGCAGCGACCCAGTACTTC.